This section outlines one TCR beta chain sequence together with its context. The CDR3 runs to 17 residues. CDR1 and CDR2 (germline): LNHNV, YYDKDF (reference sequence). V lost 0 bases, J lost 0 bases, and 9 bases lay in between. This entry belongs to a study of blood T cell repertoires in COVID-19. Cohort 3 recovered donors had two negative PCRs, clearance, or symptom resolution. Generated by immunoSEQ multiplex PCR, the TCRdb table keeps only in-frame clones and is missing some. The top ten clones hold roughly 6.2% of a sample with some 160,000 clones, 85% of them seen once. Sequenced: PBMCs or T cells enriched from blood (not recorded which). The sequence was obtained from a woman between 40 and 50 years old who had recovered from COVID-19. The J gene is TRBJ2-6, the V gene TRBV15; TRBD1 is a possible D gene (5 bases). The CDR3 loop is CATSRDTGRSGANVLTF. CDR3 sequence (DNA): TGTGCCACCAGCAGAGACACAGGCCGCTCTGGGGCCAACGTCCTGACTTTC. The whole variable domain, filled in from reference TRBV15 and TRBJ2-6, reads DAMVIQNPRYQVTQFGKPVTLSCSQTLNHNVMYWYQQKSSQAPKLLFHYYDKDFNNEADTPDNFQSRRPNTSFCFLDIRSPGLGDTAMYLCATSRDTGRSGANVLTFGAGSRLTVL.